The 32 T cell receptor beta chains reported below all come from one sample, sequenced in a study of blood T cell repertoires in COVID-19. Sequenced by immunoSEQ multiplex PCR; TCRdb stores in-frame clones only, minus some. Here the sample spans some 240,000 clones, 75% to 90% being singletons. Sequenced sample: PBMCs or T cells enriched from blood (not recorded which). The origin of the receptors is a woman in her forties who had been exposed to COVID-19.

This chain joins TRBV27 and TRBJ1-3; 11 bases fit TRBD1. CDR1 and CDR2 (germline): MNHEY, SMNVEV (reference sequence). This CDR3 spans 15 amino acids. Trimming at V came to 2 bases and at J to 4 bases, leaving 1 base not matched to a gene. For the CDR3, the DNA is TGTGCCAGCAGTTTAGGGACAGGGGGAGGAAACACCATATATTTT. Translating it yields CASSLGTGGGNTIYF.

This clone was counted a few times. The J gene is TRBJ1-1, the V gene TRBV23-1; 7 bases agree with TRBD1. TRBV23-1 is marked as an open reading frame, function uncertain. CDR3 length equals 19 residues. After removal of 2 bases from V and 0 bases from J, the junction contained 15 bases not matched to a gene. As DNA, the CDR3 is TGCGCCAGCAGTCAACTCTACGGAGGGACAGACCCATTGAACACTGAAGCTTTCTTT. This sequence encodes CASSQLYGGTDPLNTEAFF.

This clone has only a few counts. The gene calls are TRBV19 and TRBJ1-2; perhaps TRBD1 as D (5 bases). The CDR3 is 14 amino acids. CDR1 is LNHDA and CDR2 is SQIVND in the germline V gene (reference sequence). The germline V and J ends were trimmed by 0 bases and 3 bases, with 8 bases remaining between them. Here the CDR3 reads CASSIETAYYGYTF. In DNA, the CDR3 is TGTGCCAGTAGTATAGAGACAGCTTACTATGGCTACACCTTC.

The chain has TRBV6-5 and TRBJ1-2, with a tentative D call TRBD1 (6 bases). The germline CDR1 and CDR2 sequences are MNHEY and SVGAGI. The V and J ends lost 4 bases and 7 bases respectively, with 16 bases between them. The CDR3 is 14 residues long. The CDR3 spells CASSLWQGWGGYTF. Here the CDR3 DNA reads TGTGCCAGCAGTTTGTGGCAGGGGTGGGGTGGCTACACCTTC.

The rearrangement links TRBV11-3 to TRBJ1-2; D might be TRBD1 (5 bases). The ends were cut back, 2 bases at V and 2 bases at J, with 12 bases in the middle. Germline V gives CDR1 SGHNT, CDR2 YENEEA. The CDR3 contains 15 residues. This CDR3 is CASSLSGKANYGYTF. For the CDR3, the DNA is TGTGCCAGCAGCTTATCAGGGAAGGCGAACTATGGCTACACCTTC.

V usage is TRBV29-1 and J usage is TRBJ1-1; no firm D call. The CDR3 covers 11 residues. Deletions cut 6 bases from V and 3 bases from J, with 8 bases between. Germline CDR1 is SQVTM and CDR2 is ANQGSEA. In nucleotides, the CDR3 is TGCAGCGTCGGGATTCACACTGAAGCTTTCTTT. It codes for CSVGIHTEAFF.

The chain joins TRBV7-6 to TRBJ2-1, with 12 bases identical to TRBD2. The CDR3 consists of 15 residues. J lost 9 bases, V lost 5 bases, and 8 bases had no gene match. CDR1 is SGHVS, CDR2 FNYEAQ, per germline. CDR3 coding DNA: TGTGCCAGCAGCATCTCTAGCGGGGGGGTCGGTGAGCAGTTCTTC. Its protein is CASSISSGGVGEQFF. The variable domain in full, with the rest retrieved from reference TRBV7-6 and TRBJ2-1, is GAGVSQSPRYKVTKRGQDVALRCDPISGHVSLYWYRQALGQGPEFLTYFNYEAQQDKSGLPNDRFSAERPEGSISTLTIQRTEQRDSAMYRCASSISSGGVGEQFFGPGTRLTVL.

CDR3 in amino acids: CASSQVQRGGGDEQFF. The CDR3 DNA reads as TGCGCCAGCAGCCAAGTACAGCGGGGGGGCGGAGATGAGCAGTTCTTC. The chain joins TRBV4-3 to TRBJ2-1, with 10 bases matching TRBD2. In germline, CDR1 is LGHNA, CDR2 YSLEER. This CDR3 has 16 residues. After removal of 1 base from V and 8 bases from J, the junction contained 8 bases not matched to a gene.

The genes are TRBV7-8 and TRBJ1-2; D gene ambiguous. The CDR3 contains 12 residues. Germline V gene lookup returns CDR1 SGHVS and CDR2 FQNEAQ. V lost 5 bases and J 4 bases, leaving 8 bases between the germline ends. CDR3 loop: CASSLQSYGYTF. DNA of the CDR3: TGTGCCAGCAGCCTTCAATCCTATGGCTACACCTTC. The entire variable domain, with the rest obtained from reference TRBV7-8 and TRBJ1-2, is as follows: GAGVSQSPRYKVAKRGQDVALRCDPISGHVSLFWYQQALGQGPEFLTYFQNEAQLDKSGLPSDRFFAERPEGSVSTLKIQRTQQEDSAVYLCASSLQSYGYTFGSGTRLTVV.

The rearrangement uses TRBV19 and TRBJ1-2; TRBD1 aligns across 9 bases. Germline V gene data show CDR1 as LNHDA and CDR2 as SQIVND (reference sequence). The ends lost 6 bases at V and 5 bases at J; junction bases unmatched: 10. The CDR3 runs to 15 residues. In DNA form, the CDR3 reads TGTGCCAGTAGATTCGGGACAGGGTTCGGTTATGGCTACACCTTC. Amino acid sequence: CASRFGTGFGYGYTF.

This chain joins TRBV19 and TRBJ1-2; 7 bases map to TRBD1. CDR1 and CDR2 from the germline V gene are LNHDA and SQIVND (reference sequence). The V gene end was trimmed by 3 bases and the J gene end by 2 bases; junction bases not matched to a gene: 3. The CDR3 has 14 residues. CDR3 amino acids: CASSIVRGNYGYTF. The CDR3 bases are TGTGCCAGTAGTATTGTCAGGGGGAACTATGGCTACACCTTC.

The chain uses TRBV6-5 and TRBJ1-5; the match to TRBD1 covers 8 bases. V trimming: 4 bases; J trimming: 5 bases; junction bases outside the gene matches: 4. This CDR3 is built from 14 residues. Germline lookup yields CDR1 MNHEY and CDR2 SVGAGI. The CDR3 DNA follows: TGTGCCAGCAGTTCGGGACAGGCCTATCAGCCCCAGCATTTT. Protein product: CASSSGQAYQPQHF.

This chain joins TRBV27 and TRBJ2-1; D not resolved. The ends were cut back, 5 bases at V and 9 bases at J, with 17 bases in the middle. Germline CDR1 reads MNHEY; CDR2 reads SMNVEV (reference sequence). The CDR3 runs 14 residues. The CDR3 DNA follows: TGTGCCAGCAGTCACTCCGCGATTGGTTTTGAGCAGTTCTTC. Protein sequence: CASSHSAIGFEQFF.

The rearrangement joins TRBV6-5 to TRBJ2-5; the D gene is possibly TRBD1 (6 bases). The CDR3 totals 13 residues. V lost 5 bases, J lost 4 bases, and 11 bases lay in between. From germline, CDR1 is MNHEY and CDR2 SVGAGI. The CDR3 DNA sequence: TGTGCCAGCAGTCCCGGGACACCAGAGACCCAGTACTTC. It specifies CASSPGTPETQYF.

The chain has TRBV5-6 and TRBJ1-1, with D perhaps TRBD1 (6 bases). The CDR3 consists of 15 residues. CDR1 is SGHDT and CDR2 is YYEEEE in the germline V gene. V lost 4 bases, J lost 4 bases, and 17 bases lay in between. CDR3: CASSKGGGSVTEAFF. The DNA of the CDR3 is TGTGCCAGCAGCAAGGGGGGGGGTAGTGTCACTGAAGCTTTCTTT. Full variable domain (missing parts from reference TRBV5-6 and TRBJ1-1): DAGVTQSPTHLIKTRGQQVTLRCSPKSGHDTVSWYQQALGQGPQFIFQYYEEEERQRGNFPDRFSGHQFPNYSSELNVNALLLGDSALYLCASSKGGGSVTEAFFGQGTRLTVV.

This chain links TRBV5-8 with TRBJ1-1; the D gene is possibly TRBD1 (6 bases). Trimming removed 1 base at V and 1 base at J, with 8 bases between. This CDR3 is 14 amino acids long. Germline V CDR1 and CDR2: SGHTS, YDEGEE. The CDR3 DNA follows: TGTGCCAGCAGCTTGCAGGACAGGAACACTGAAGCTTTCTTT. Its translation: CASSLQDRNTEAFF.

Concerning this clone: One end of the junction is discordant with germline, which a read error may explain. The chain links TRBV5-1 to TRBJ2-1, with 12 bases that match TRBD2. This CDR3 has 17 residues. The germline CDR1 and CDR2 sequences are SGHRS and YFSETQ. This chain's CDR3 is CASSSLVLAGGKGEQFF. The CDR3 nucleotides are TGTGCCAGCAGCTCCCTTGTTCTAGCGGGAGGGAAGGGTGAGCAGTTCTTC.

The chain combines TRBV19 with TRBJ1-1; 7 bases fit TRBD1. CDR1 is LNHDA and CDR2 is SQIVND in the germline V gene (reference sequence). This CDR3 is 13 amino acids long. V shed 7 bases and J 2 bases; nucleotides not matched to a gene: 4. CDR3 sequence reads: CASKGQINTEAFF. CDR3 nucleotides: TGTGCCAGTAAGGGACAGATAAACACTGAAGCTTTCTTT.

The V gene is TRBV28, the J gene TRBJ1-4; 9 bases are shared with TRBD1. Germline CDR1 and CDR2: MDHEN and SYDVKM. This CDR3 has 12 residues. V shed 10 bases, J shed 11 bases, and the junction held 8 bases outside the gene matches. The CDR3 loop reads CAIGGQGEKLFF. CDR3 sequence (DNA): TGTGCCATTGGGGGACAGGGAGAGAAACTGTTTTTT.

To note about this clone: A junction end diverges from the germline sequence, so it may reflect a read error. The V gene is TRBV5-1, the J gene TRBJ2-3, with D perhaps TRBD1 (7 bases). Germline assignment: CDR1 SGHRS and CDR2 YFSETQ. The CDR3 is 15 residues long. CDR3 nucleotides: TGTGCCAGCAGCTTGGCGGGACAGCCCACAGATACGCAGTATTTT. It encodes CASSLAGQPTDTQYF.

The CDR3 here is CASSLDPASGLYEQYV. CDR3 in DNA: TGTGCCAGCAGCTTAGACCCCGCTAGCGGCCTTTACGAGCAGTACGTC. The V and J genes are TRBV11-3 and TRBJ2-7, with 7 bases matching TRBD2. This CDR3 spans 16 amino acids. Germline CDR1 reads SGHNT; CDR2 reads YENEEA. After removal of 0 bases from V and 4 bases from J, the junction contained 9 bases not matched to a gene.

V and J are TRBV7-2 and TRBJ1-2; 8 bases are shared with TRBD1. The V gene end was trimmed by 3 bases and the J gene end by 7 bases; junction bases not matched to a gene: 4. The CDR3 runs to 13 residues. Germline CDR1 SGHTA, CDR2 FQGNSA. This CDR3 reads CASSLDRVGGYTF. DNA for the CDR3: TGTGCCAGCAGCTTGGACAGGGTGGGTGGCTACACCTTC.

The chain carries TRBV29-1 and TRBJ1-2; 7 nucleotides agree with TRBD1. The ends lost 5 bases at V and 4 bases at J; junction bases unmatched: 16. Germline CDR1 reads SQVTM; CDR2 reads ANQGSEA. CDR3 length equals 16 residues. The CDR3 loop is CSVHINSGQPIYGYTF. DNA for the CDR3: TGCAGCGTTCATATTAACTCGGGACAGCCCATCTATGGCTACACCTTC. Looking up the rest from reference TRBV29-1 and TRBJ1-2 gives the full variable domain: SAVISQKPSRDICQRGTSLTIQCQVDSQVTMMFWYRQQPGQSLTLIATANQGSEATYESGFVIDKFPISRPNLTFSTLTVSNMSPEDSSIYLCSVHINSGQPIYGYTFGSGTRLTVV.

This clone was seen just once. The genes are TRBV12-3 or TRBV12-4 and TRBJ2-2; D gene uncertain. The CDR3 length is 12 residues. The V end was cut by 5 bases, the J end by 4 bases, with 5 bases between. The DNA of the CDR3 is TGTGCCAGCAGTCCAGGCACCGGGGAGCTGTTTTTT. Translation: CASSPGTGELFF.

The chain recombines TRBV19 with TRBJ2-5; 9 bases fit TRBD1. Germline V gives CDR1 LNHDA, CDR2 SQIVND (reference sequence). The CDR3 is 16 residues long. The J segment lost 6 bases and the V segment lost 6 bases, leaving 14 bases of the junction unmatched. For the CDR3, the DNA is TGTGCCAGTAGCCCGGGGACAGGGCAACGGAAAAAGACCCAGTACTTC. Translating gives CASSPGTGQRKKTQYF.

The chain carries TRBV6-7 and TRBJ1-1; 8 nucleotides match TRBD1. TRBV6-7 is identified as an open reading frame with a role that is uncertain. The V gene end was trimmed by 8 bases and the J gene end by 5 bases; junction bases not matched to a gene: 7. This CDR3 has 13 amino acids. Written as DNA, the CDR3 is TGTGCCAGCCCCGGGACAGGAATGACTGAAGCTTTCTTT. Translation: CASPGTGMTEAFF.

V and J are TRBV7-8 and TRBJ2-5; TRBD2 agrees at 7 bases. The CDR3 is made up of 15 amino acids. With 3 bases clipped from V and 2 bases from J, the junction kept 6 bases outside the gene matches. Germline V gene sequence: CDR1 SGHVS, CDR2 FQNEAQ. The CDR3 nucleotides read TGTGCCAGCAGCTTGGGGGGGGAGCCTCAAGAGACCCAGTACTTC. Its translation is CASSLGGEPQETQYF.

The chain carries TRBV3-1 (or the pseudogene TRBV3-2) and TRBJ1-6; weak D call: TRBD1 (6 bases). The V and J ends lost 3 bases and 10 bases respectively, with 13 bases between them. CDR1 is LGHDT, CDR2 YNNKEL, per germline (reference sequence). The CDR3 consists of 14 residues. The CDR3 region has the DNA TGTGCCAGCAGCCAGGCACAGGGAAAATCACCCCTCCACTTT. This translates into CASSQAQGKSPLHF.

The count of this clone is one. The J gene is TRBJ2-1, the V gene TRBV7-3; 14 bases map to TRBD2. This CDR3 has 17 amino acids. In germline, CDR1 is SGHTA, CDR2 FQGTGA. Germline trimming cut 5 bases from V and 9 bases from J; bases unmatched to any gene: 12. CDR3 bases: TGTGCCAGCAGCGTTTCGTCCGGGACTAGCGGGAGTTTTGAGCAGTTCTTC. Translation: CASSVSSGTSGSFEQFF.

This chain links TRBV7-2 with TRBJ1-1; D is uncertain. The CDR3 spans 13 residues. With 5 bases removed from V and 3 bases from J, the gap between germline ends came to 10 bases. The V gene's germline CDR1 is SGHTA and CDR2 FQGNSA. The CDR3 DNA is TGTGCCAGCAGCGGAGGCACATACACTGAAGCTTTCTTT. Translation: CASSGGTYTEAFF.

The V call is TRBV28, the J call TRBJ1-3, with a possible D match to TRBD1 (6 bases). The CDR3 contains 14 residues. Germline V gives CDR1 MDHEN, CDR2 SYDVKM. The V gene lost 6 bases and the J gene lost 3 bases, with 12 bases spanning the gap. In DNA, the CDR3 is TGTGCCAGCAGCCCAATAGGGGGTGGAAACACCATATATTTT. Amino acid sequence: CASSPIGGGNTIYF.

In DNA, the CDR3 is TGTGCCAGTAGTATGGACGACAGGGGCCGTGGCTACACCTTC. Amino acid sequence: CASSMDDRGRGYTF. The V call is TRBV19, the J call TRBJ1-2; TRBD1 aligns across 8 bases. Looked up from germline, CDR1 is LNHDA and CDR2 is SQIVND (reference sequence). The length of the CDR3 is 14 residues. Losses at the gene ends were 3 bases for V and 7 bases for J; bases not matched to a gene: 7.